This T cell receptor beta chain was captured in a study of CD8 T cells in Susac syndrome. Random hexamers were used to reverse transcribe 0.5 to 1 ug of RNA. MiXCR, run by TCRdb on the immunoSEQ multiplex PCR reads, gives a single entry per CDR3 protein. The table shows about 160,000 distinct CDR3 sequences, with roughly 93% occurring only once. Trimming took off 2 bases at V and 6 bases at J, with 14 bases between the two ends. Germline CDR1 reads SGHTA; CDR2 reads FQGTGA. The CDR3 is made up of 15 amino acids. The sequencing sample was made of CD4+ T cells from PBMCs. The clonotype comes from a human donor in good health. V gene TRBV7-3 combines with J gene TRBJ2-1; D is tentatively TRBD1 or TRBD2 (6 bases each). CDR3 protein: CASSLGRGLGNEQFF. The CDR3 nucleotides read TGTGCCAGCAGCTTAGGACGGGGGCTCGGCAATGAGCAGTTCTTC.